This T cell receptor (beta chain) was observed in a study of blood T cell repertoires in COVID-19. At the level of the study: Samples came from the United States, Italy and Spain, spanning acute and convalescent COVID-19. T cells, B-cell-depleted T cells, or PBMCs provided the cDNA or gDNA that served as material.

As handled by the study authors: For nucleated cells, counts were estimated from reference gene primer amplification. TCRdb's table, derived via immunoSEQ multiplex PCR, lists solely in-frame clones and lacks some. That table supplies the V and J calls and clone size; D and trimming were determined from the DNA. The sample records hundreds of thousands of clones, roughly 85% being singletons. Germline V CDR1 and CDR2: MDHEN, SYDVKM. The CDR3 is made up of 15 amino acids. Losses at the gene ends were 6 bases for V and 6 bases for J; bases not matched to a gene: 8. The sample comprised PBMCs or T cells enriched from blood (not recorded which). J is TRBJ1-5 and V is TRBV28; 10 bases agree with TRBD1. The clonotype was recovered from a woman aged 40 to 50 who had recovered from COVID-19. For the CDR3, the DNA is TGTGCCAGCAGCCGAAGCGGACAGGGGGTTCAGCCCCAGCATTTT. Translation gives CASSRSGQGVQPQHF.